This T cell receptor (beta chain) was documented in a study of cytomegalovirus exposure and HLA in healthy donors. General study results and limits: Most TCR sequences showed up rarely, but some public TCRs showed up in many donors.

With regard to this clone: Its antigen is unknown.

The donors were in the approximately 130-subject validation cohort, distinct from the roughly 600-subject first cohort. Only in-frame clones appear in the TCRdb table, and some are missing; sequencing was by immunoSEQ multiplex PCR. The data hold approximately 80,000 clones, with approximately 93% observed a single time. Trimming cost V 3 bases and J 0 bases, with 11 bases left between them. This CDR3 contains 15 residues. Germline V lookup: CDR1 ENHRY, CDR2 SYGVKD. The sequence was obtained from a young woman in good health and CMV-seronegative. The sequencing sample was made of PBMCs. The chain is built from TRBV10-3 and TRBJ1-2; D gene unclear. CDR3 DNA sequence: TGTGCCATCAGTGATGGGCAGGTTGCTAACTATGGCTACACCTTC. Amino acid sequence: CAISDGQVANYGYTF.